This TCR beta chain was sequenced during a study of blood T cell repertoires in COVID-19. As for the study in general: Samples representing acute and convalescent COVID-19 were sourced from the United States, Italy and Spain. Nucleic acid was either cDNA or gDNA, and it came from T cells, B-cell-depleted T cells, or PBMCs.

The germline CDR1 and CDR2 sequences are ENHRY and SYGVKD. CDR3 length: 14 residues. The germline V and J ends were trimmed by 2 bases and 4 bases, with 11 bases remaining between them. Original data processing: It was from reference gene primer amplification that nucleated cell counts were estimated. Generated by immunoSEQ multiplex PCR, the TCRdb table keeps only in-frame clones and is missing some. The V and J calls and the clone size are those of that table, but D and trimming were determined from the DNA. Among 190,000 or so clones listed, around nine tenths were seen once. Sequencing was done on a sample of peripheral blood. The receptor comes from a man aged 55-75 years who had recovered from COVID-19. This chain connects TRBV10-3 to TRBJ2-5; D is possibly TRBD2 (6 bases). This CDR3 is CAISEGSGRETQYF. The DNA for the CDR3 is TGTGCCATCAGTGAGGGTAGCGGACGAGAGACCCAGTACTTC.